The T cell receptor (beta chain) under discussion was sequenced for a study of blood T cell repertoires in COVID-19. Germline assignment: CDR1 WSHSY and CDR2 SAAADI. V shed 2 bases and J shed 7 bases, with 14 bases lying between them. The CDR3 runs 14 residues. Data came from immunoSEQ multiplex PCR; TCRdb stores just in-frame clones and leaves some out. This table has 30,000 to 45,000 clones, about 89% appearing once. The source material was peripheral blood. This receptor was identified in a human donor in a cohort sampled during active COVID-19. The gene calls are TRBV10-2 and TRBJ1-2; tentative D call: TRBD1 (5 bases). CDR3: CASSEQPGKAGYTF. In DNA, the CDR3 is TGCGCCAGCAGTGAGCAACCAGGGAAAGCTGGCTACACCTTC.